The 31 T cell receptor beta chains given below trace back to one sample, sequenced in a study of shared clonotypes between healthy human individuals. TCRdb keeps only in-frame clones here, not all; method: immunoSEQ multiplex PCR. The table lists roughly 850,000 clones, 95% to 97% of them singletons. CD8 cells regarded as naive lacked CD45RO, were positively chosen for CCR7, and omitted terminally differentiated effector memory CD45RA+ cells. What was sequenced was naive CD8+ T cells sorted from blood. Receptors originate from a man aged 30 to 45 in good health.

CDR3 in DNA: TGCGCCAGCAGCCACTCTAGGGGAAATGAGCAGTTCTTC. Encoded protein: CASSHSRGNEQFF. The chain uses TRBV4-3 and TRBJ2-1, with D tentatively TRBD1 (5 bases). This CDR3 comprises 13 residues. From germline, CDR1 is LGHNA and CDR2 YSLEER. V gave up 3 bases and J gave up 7 bases, with 10 bases separating them.

The chain employs TRBV7-9 and TRBJ2-7; D unresolved. V lost 6 bases, J lost 2 bases, and 11 bases lay in between. Germline V gene data show CDR1 as SEHNR and CDR2 as FQNEAQ (reference sequence). This CDR3 has 13 residues. CDR3 sequence: CASRQDGPYEQYF. The CDR3, as DNA: TGTGCCAGCAGGCAGGACGGTCCCTACGAGCAGTACTTC.

V and J are TRBV2 and TRBJ2-7; 11 bases fit TRBD2. Germline loops: CDR1 SNHLY, CDR2 FYNNEI. The CDR3 consists of 15 residues. V lost 1 base to trimming and J lost 5 bases; unmatched junction nucleotides: 4. CDR3 sequence (DNA): TGTGCCAGCAGTGAAGGTACTAGCGGGAGCCACGAGCAGTACTTC. Protein sequence: CASSEGTSGSHEQYF.

The rearrangement links TRBV9 to TRBJ2-7, with 10 bases matching TRBD1. CDR1 and CDR2 (germline): SGDLS, YYNGEE. The CDR3 has 14 amino acids. J lost 4 bases, V lost 4 bases, and 5 bases had no gene match. CDR3 nucleotides: TGTGCCAGCAGCATAGGACAGGGGGATTACGAGCAGTACTTC. Translation: CASSIGQGDYEQYF.

As regards this clone: This specimen includes other DNA sequences encoding the same CDR3. The genes are TRBV5-1 and TRBJ1-5; D possibly corresponds to TRBD1 (5 bases). V was shortened by 0 bases and J by 4 bases, with 5 bases between the two germline ends. Germline CDR1 reads SGHRS; CDR2 reads YFSETQ. This CDR3 contains 13 residues. This CDR3 is CASSLGQNQPQHF. The DNA of the CDR3 is TGCGCCAGCAGCTTGGGACAGAATCAGCCCCAGCATTTT.

This clone was seen only once. The V call is TRBV4-2, the J call TRBJ1-5; the D gene is possibly TRBD1 (5 bases). V was cut by 0 bases and J by 5 bases, with 14 bases left in between. This CDR3 comprises 16 residues. Germline V gives CDR1 LGHNA, CDR2 YNFKEQ. DNA of the CDR3: TGTGCCAGCAGCCAAGACGGGGCGTCCTGGGATCAGCCCCAGCATTTT. Its protein product is CASSQDGASWDQPQHF.

The chain joins TRBV11-3 to TRBJ2-2, with TRBD2 as a possible D gene (5 bases). V was trimmed by 7 bases and J by 5 bases, leaving 17 bases between them. Per the germline V gene, CDR1 is SGHNT and CDR2 is YENEEA. The CDR3 is made up of 15 amino acids. The CDR3: CASTPTSTTTGELFF. In nucleotides, the CDR3 is TGTGCCAGCACCCCCACGTCGACTACTACCGGGGAGCTGTTTTTT.

The rearrangement links TRBV7-9 to TRBJ2-2; D gene ambiguous. This CDR3 comprises 12 residues. The V end was cut by 4 bases, the J end by 10 bases, with 10 bases between. In germline, CDR1 is SEHNR, CDR2 FQNEAQ (reference sequence). CDR3 nucleotide sequence: TGTGCCAGCAGCTACGCAGGCCCGGAGCTGTTTTTT. Protein: CASSYAGPELFF.

The J gene is TRBJ1-2, the V gene TRBV27; weak D call: TRBD1 (5 bases). V was pared by 8 bases and J by 4 bases, with 26 bases between. From germline, CDR1 is MNHEY and CDR2 SMNVEV (reference sequence). The CDR3 spans 17 residues. CDR3 nucleotides: TGTGCCAGCTGGGGGGGAGGCTCACGAGGGGAGGTCTATGGCTACACCTTC. It specifies CASWGGGSRGEVYGYTF.

Regarding this clone: Other DNA sequences in this specimen translate into the identical CDR3. The CDR3 region is CASSFLNEQFF. The CDR3 region has the DNA TGTGCCAGCAGTTTTCTCAATGAGCAGTTCTTC. V gene TRBV27 combines with J gene TRBJ2-1; D not certain. The germline CDR1 and CDR2 sequences are MNHEY and SMNVEV (reference sequence). The CDR3 length is 11 residues. Trimming stripped 3 bases from V and 6 bases from J, with 3 bases between.

V gene TRBV2 combines with J gene TRBJ2-1; D call uncertain. The germline V gene has CDR1 SNHLY and CDR2 FYNNEI. The CDR3 extends over 12 amino acids. V gave up 5 bases and J gave up 6 bases, with 8 bases separating them. The CDR3 is CASSRLSNEQFF. DNA for the CDR3: TGTGCCAGCAGTCGGCTATCCAATGAGCAGTTCTTC.

The genes are TRBV9 and TRBJ2-1; 7 bases map to TRBD2. Trimming cost V 0 bases and J 5 bases; bases outside gene matches: 8. Germline loops: CDR1 SGDLS, CDR2 YYNGEE. The CDR3 sequence is 16 residues long. CDR3 loop: CASSVARASGDNEQFF. The DNA for the CDR3 is TGTGCCAGCAGCGTAGCTCGGGCTAGCGGCGACAATGAGCAGTTCTTC.

The V call is TRBV11-2, the J call TRBJ2-3, with 9 bases matching TRBD2. CDR1 and CDR2 (germline): SGHAT, FQNNGV. CDR3 length: 16 amino acids. J lost 4 bases, V lost 8 bases, and 13 bases had no gene match. The CDR3 bases are TGTGCCAGCCGATCTATAGCGGGGGACTCTTCAGATACGCAGTATTTT. This codes for CASRSIAGDSSDTQYF.

The chain recombines TRBV2 with TRBJ1-2; no firm D call. The V end lost 10 bases, the J end lost 6 bases, and 15 bases lay between the germline ends. This CDR3 has 12 amino acids. CDR1 SNHLY and CDR2 FYNNEI come from the germline V gene. DNA of the CDR3: TGTGCCAACCGGTCCCCGGCGGATGGCTACACCTTC. The encoded protein is CANRSPADGYTF.

This clone showed up just once. The junction differs from germline at one of its ends, possibly a read error. This chain connects TRBV2 to TRBJ1-4; no definite D call. CDR3 length equals 12 residues. Germline CDR1 is SNHLY and CDR2 is FYNNEI. CDR3 bases: TGTGCCAGCAGGGAAGTGGTTGAAAAACTGTTTTTT. Translating gives CASREVVEKLFF.

The chain recombines TRBV7-2 with TRBJ1-1; 8 bases are shared with TRBD1. This CDR3 region has 15 residues. The ends lost 5 bases at V and 2 bases at J; junction bases unmatched: 7. CDR1 is SGHTA, CDR2 FQGNSA, per germline. This CDR3 is CASSHRTGINTEAFF. CDR3 nucleotide sequence: TGTGCCAGCAGCCATCGGACAGGGATAAACACTGAAGCTTTCTTT.

The rearrangement uses TRBV7-9 and TRBJ2-1, with unresolved D. CDR3 length equals 15 residues. Germline loops: CDR1 SEHNR, CDR2 FQNEAQ (reference sequence). Trimming removed 1 base at V and 6 bases at J, with 13 bases between. The DNA for the CDR3 is TGTGCCAGCAGCTTAGACGGCTGGTTCGGCAATGAGCAGTTCTTC. Translation gives CASSLDGWFGNEQFF.

The V and J genes are TRBV28 and TRBJ2-7; TRBD1 agrees at 11 bases. Germline CDR1 is MDHEN and CDR2 is SYDVKM. The CDR3 covers 14 residues. J was trimmed by 4 bases and V by 6 bases; bases with no gene match: 5. The CDR3 DNA follows: TGTGCCAGCAGATCCCGGGACAGGGGGTACGAGCAGTACTTC. This translates into CASRSRDRGYEQYF.

The J gene is TRBJ2-3, the V gene TRBV10-3; TRBD2 matches at 7 bases. CDR3 length: 17 residues. The trim removed 0 bases at V and 1 base at J, leaving 7 bases unmatched. Germline V gene data show CDR1 as ENHRY and CDR2 as SYGVKD. This chain's CDR3 is CAISESFASGGTDTQYF. As DNA, the CDR3 is TGTGCCATCAGTGAGTCGTTCGCTAGCGGAGGCACAGATACGCAGTATTTT.

V usage is TRBV4-1 and J usage is TRBJ2-7; D perhaps matches TRBD1 (6 bases). The V and J ends lost 1 base and 5 bases respectively, with 12 bases between them. The CDR3 has 14 residues. Germline V gives CDR1 MGHRA, CDR2 YSYEKL. CDR3: CASSQVQGMDEQYF. The DNA of the CDR3 is TGCGCCAGCAGCCAAGTCCAGGGGATGGACGAGCAGTACTTC.

V and J are TRBV11-2 and TRBJ2-1; D is unresolved. CDR3 length: 11 residues. With 7 bases removed from V and 0 bases from J, the gap between germline ends came to 1 base. The V gene's germline CDR1 is SGHAT and CDR2 FQNNGV. In DNA, the CDR3 is TGTGCCAGCACCTCCTACAATGAGCAGTTCTTC. Its translation is CASTSYNEQFF.

V usage is TRBV11-2 and J usage is TRBJ2-7, with D unresolved. Per the germline V gene, CDR1 is SGHAT and CDR2 is FQNNGV. This CDR3 contains 13 residues. V was clipped by 1 base and J by 12 bases, with 16 bases between them. CDR3 residues: CASSLGRSWDPYF. In DNA form, the CDR3 reads TGTGCCAGCAGCTTAGGGAGATCCTGGGATCCGTACTTC.

Note on this clone: A far larger clone is just one base off, so this is likely a read error. Different DNA sequences within this sample yield the same CDR3. V and J are TRBV13 and TRBJ2-7; no definite D call. Trimming removed 1 base from V and 6 bases from J, with 4 bases in between. Germline CDR1 PRHDT, CDR2 FYEKMQ (reference sequence). The CDR3 has 11 residues. CDR3 amino acids: CASSLEGEQYF. CDR3 in DNA: TGTGCCAGCAGCTTAGAGGGCGAGCAGTACTTC.

The chain joins TRBV4-1 to TRBJ2-7, with TRBD2 as a possible D gene (6 bases). V lost 5 bases and J lost 2, with 13 bases in between. The CDR3 contains 14 residues. Germline CDR1 reads MGHRA; CDR2 reads YSYEKL. The CDR3 spells CASSARDSAYEQYF. CDR3 nucleotides: TGCGCCAGCAGCGCTCGGGACTCTGCCTACGAGCAGTACTTC.

The CDR3 protein is CSVEGGAQNTEAFF. As DNA, the CDR3 is TGCAGCGTTGAAGGCGGAGCGCAGAACACTGAAGCTTTCTTT. The rearrangement links TRBV29-1 to TRBJ1-1; D is unresolved. V lost 1 base and J lost 1, with 10 bases in between. The CDR3 consists of 14 residues. CDR1 SQVTM and CDR2 ANQGSEA come from the germline V gene.

This clone was seen only once. The chain joins TRBV9 to TRBJ1-1; TRBD1 matches at 10 bases. CDR3 length: 15 residues. Per germline, CDR1 SGDLS and CDR2 YYNGEE. V trimming: 7 bases; J trimming: 0 bases; junction bases outside the gene matches: 6. The CDR3 region is CASGGTGAMNTEAFF. CDR3 nucleotides: TGTGCCAGCGGGGGGACAGGGGCCATGAACACTGAAGCTTTCTTT.

The V and J genes are TRBV9 and TRBJ1-2; D gene uncertain. The CDR3 consists of 12 residues. Germline assignment: CDR1 SGDLS and CDR2 YYNGEE. Trimming shortened V by 0 bases and J by 11 bases, and 11 bases separated the two germline ends. CDR3 protein: CASSVATYGYTF. CDR3 DNA sequence: TGTGCCAGCAGCGTAGCTACATACGGGTACACCTTC.

The chain carries TRBV6-6 and TRBJ2-1; TRBD2 agrees at 8 bases. The J segment lost 15 bases and the V segment lost 2 bases, leaving 18 bases of the junction unmatched. The V gene's germline CDR1 is MNHNY and CDR2 SVGAGI (reference sequence). The CDR3 totals 16 residues. In DNA, the CDR3 is TGTGCCAGCAGTTACCGAACAAACACGCCGGGACTAGGGGTGTTCTTC. Translating gives CASSYRTNTPGLGVFF.

In its sample, this clone was seen once. V is TRBV7-6 and J is TRBJ2-1; 14 nucleotides align to TRBD2. Trimming cost V 4 bases and J 9 bases; bases outside gene matches: 5. The germline V gene has CDR1 SGHVS and CDR2 FNYEAQ. The length of the CDR3 is 15 residues. CDR3 DNA: TGTGCCAGCAGCTGGACTAGCGGGAGGTCGAGTGAGCAGTTCTTC. Residues: CASSWTSGRSSEQFF.

V and J are TRBV27 and TRBJ2-3; D is unresolved. V was clipped by 2 bases and J by 6 bases, with 12 bases between them. There are 14 residues in the CDR3. The V gene's germline CDR1 is MNHEY and CDR2 SMNVEV (reference sequence). CDR3: CASSLLVPGDTQYF. CDR3 sequence (DNA): TGTGCCAGCAGTTTACTAGTCCCCGGGGATACGCAGTATTTT.

The rearrangement links TRBV6-6 to TRBJ1-1; D might be TRBD1 (6 bases). V lost 0 bases to trimming and J lost 1 base, with 9 bases between them. CDR1 and CDR2 from the germline V gene are MNHNY and SVGAGI (reference sequence). The CDR3 extends over 15 amino acids. The CDR3 spells CASSYSSTGNTEAFF. The CDR3, as DNA: TGTGCCAGCAGTTACTCGTCGACAGGGAACACTGAAGCTTTCTTT.